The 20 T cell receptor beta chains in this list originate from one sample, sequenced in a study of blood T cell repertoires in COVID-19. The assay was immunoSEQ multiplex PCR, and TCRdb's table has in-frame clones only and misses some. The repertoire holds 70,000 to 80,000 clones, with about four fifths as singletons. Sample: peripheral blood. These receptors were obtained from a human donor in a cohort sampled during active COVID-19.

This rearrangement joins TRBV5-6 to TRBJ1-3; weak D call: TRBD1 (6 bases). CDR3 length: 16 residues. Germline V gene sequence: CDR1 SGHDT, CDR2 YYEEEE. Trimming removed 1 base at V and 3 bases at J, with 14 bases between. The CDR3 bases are TGTGCCAGCAGCTTGTTCGGGGGGCGCCTTGGAAACACCATATATTTT. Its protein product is CASSLFGGRLGNTIYF.

The CDR3 bases are TGTGCCAGCAGTTTATCGTTCCCGGGGTACGGAAACACCATATATTTT. It translates to CASSLSFPGYGNTIYF. The chain links TRBV27 to TRBJ1-3; D ambiguous. This CDR3 contains 16 residues. Germline-derived CDR1 and CDR2 are MNHEY and SMNVEV (reference sequence). Trimming shortened V by 0 bases and J by 4 bases, and 13 bases separated the two germline ends.

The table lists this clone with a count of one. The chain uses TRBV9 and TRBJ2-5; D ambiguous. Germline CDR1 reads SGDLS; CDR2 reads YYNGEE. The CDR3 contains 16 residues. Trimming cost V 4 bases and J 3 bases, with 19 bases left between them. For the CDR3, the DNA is TGTGCCAGCAGCCCCCTCCCAGCGACTGGTAAAGAGACCCAGTACTTC. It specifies CASSPLPATGKETQYF.

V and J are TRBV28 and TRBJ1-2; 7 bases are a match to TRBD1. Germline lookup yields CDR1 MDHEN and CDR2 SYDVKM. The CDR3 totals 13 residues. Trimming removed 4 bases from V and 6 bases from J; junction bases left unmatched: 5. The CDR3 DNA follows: TGTGCCAGCAGTTCCCCACAGGGGAATGGCTACACCTTC. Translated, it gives CASSSPQGNGYTF.

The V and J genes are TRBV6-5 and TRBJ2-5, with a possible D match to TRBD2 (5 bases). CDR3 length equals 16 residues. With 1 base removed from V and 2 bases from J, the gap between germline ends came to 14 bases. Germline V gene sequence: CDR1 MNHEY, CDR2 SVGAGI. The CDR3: CASSYWAGRLQETQYF. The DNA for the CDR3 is TGTGCCAGCAGTTACTGGGCGGGTAGGCTACAAGAGACCCAGTACTTC.

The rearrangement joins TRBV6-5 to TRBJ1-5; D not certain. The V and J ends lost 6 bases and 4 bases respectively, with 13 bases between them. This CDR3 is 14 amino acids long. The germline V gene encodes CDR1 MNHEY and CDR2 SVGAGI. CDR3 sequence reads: CASSPVLGNQPQHF. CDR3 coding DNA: TGTGCCAGCAGCCCCGTCCTAGGAAATCAGCCCCAGCATTTT.

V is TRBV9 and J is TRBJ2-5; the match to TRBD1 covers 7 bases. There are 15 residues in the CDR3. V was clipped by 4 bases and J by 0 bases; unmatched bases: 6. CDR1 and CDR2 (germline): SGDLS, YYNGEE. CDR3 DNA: TGTGCCAGCAGCACCCGGGACAGCTACCAAGAGACCCAGTACTTC. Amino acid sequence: CASSTRDSYQETQYF.

The CDR3 reads CASNEDRVTNEKLFF. For the CDR3, the DNA is TGTGCCAGCAACGAGGACAGGGTCACTAATGAAAAACTGTTTTTT. This chain uses TRBV19 with TRBJ1-4; 8 nucleotides align to TRBD1. Germline assignment: CDR1 LNHDA and CDR2 SQIVND (reference sequence). Trimming at V came to 9 bases and at J to 2 bases, leaving 8 bases not matched to a gene. This CDR3 region has 15 residues.

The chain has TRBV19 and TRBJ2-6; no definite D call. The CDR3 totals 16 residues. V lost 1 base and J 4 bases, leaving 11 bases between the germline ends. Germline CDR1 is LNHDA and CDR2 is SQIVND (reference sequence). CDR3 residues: CASSIVTVGGANVLTF. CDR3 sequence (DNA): TGTGCCAGTAGTATAGTTACGGTCGGGGGGGCCAACGTCCTGACTTTC.

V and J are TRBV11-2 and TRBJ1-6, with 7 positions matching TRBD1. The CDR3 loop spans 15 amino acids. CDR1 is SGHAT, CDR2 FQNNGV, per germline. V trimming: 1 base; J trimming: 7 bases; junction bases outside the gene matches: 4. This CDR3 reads CASSLAGQQNSPLHF. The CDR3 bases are TGTGCCAGCAGCTTAGCGGGACAGCAAAATTCACCCCTCCACTTT. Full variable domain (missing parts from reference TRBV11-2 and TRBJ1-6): EAGVAQSPRYKIIEKRQSVAFWCNPISGHATLYWYQQILGQGPKLLIQFQNNGVVDDSQLPKDRFSAERLKGVDSTLKIQPAKLEDSAVYLCASSLAGQQNSPLHFGNGTRLTVT.

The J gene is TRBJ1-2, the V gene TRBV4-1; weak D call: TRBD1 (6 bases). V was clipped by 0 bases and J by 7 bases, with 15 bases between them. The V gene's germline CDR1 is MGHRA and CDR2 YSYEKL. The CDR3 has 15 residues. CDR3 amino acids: CASSQEVAGASGYTF. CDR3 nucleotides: TGCGCCAGCAGCCAAGAGGTCGCAGGGGCGAGTGGCTACACCTTC.

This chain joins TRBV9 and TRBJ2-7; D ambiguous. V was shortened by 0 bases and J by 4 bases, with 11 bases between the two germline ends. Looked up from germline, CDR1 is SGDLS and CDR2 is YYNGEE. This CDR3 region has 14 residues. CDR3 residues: CASSVDETPYEQYF. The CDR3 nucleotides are TGTGCCAGCAGCGTAGATGAGACACCTTACGAGCAGTACTTC. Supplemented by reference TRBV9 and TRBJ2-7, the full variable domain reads DSGVTQTPKHLITATGQRVTLRCSPRSGDLSVYWYQQSLDQGLQFLIQYYNGEERAKGNILERFSAQQFPDLHSELNLSSLELGDSALYFCASSVDETPYEQYFGPGTRLTVT.

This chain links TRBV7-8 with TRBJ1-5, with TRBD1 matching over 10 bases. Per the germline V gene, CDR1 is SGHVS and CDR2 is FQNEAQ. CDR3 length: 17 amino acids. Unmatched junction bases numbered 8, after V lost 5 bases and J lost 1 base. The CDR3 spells CASSMAGTGASNQPQHF. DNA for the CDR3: TGTGCCAGCAGCATGGCCGGGACAGGGGCAAGCAATCAGCCCCAGCATTTT.

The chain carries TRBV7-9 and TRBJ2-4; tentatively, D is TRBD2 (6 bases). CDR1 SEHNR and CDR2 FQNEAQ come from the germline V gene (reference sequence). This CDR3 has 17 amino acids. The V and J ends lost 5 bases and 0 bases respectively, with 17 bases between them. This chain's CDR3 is CASSKTAGSLAKNIQYF. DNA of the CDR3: TGTGCCAGCAGCAAAACGGCCGGGAGCCTAGCCAAAAACATTCAGTACTTC.

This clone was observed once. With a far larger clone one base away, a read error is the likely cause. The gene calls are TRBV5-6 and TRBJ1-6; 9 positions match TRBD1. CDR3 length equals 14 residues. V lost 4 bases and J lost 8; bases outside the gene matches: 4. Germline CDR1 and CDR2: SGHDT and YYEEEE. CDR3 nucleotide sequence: TGTGCCAGCAGCCTGGACAGGGGAGATTCACCCCTCCACTTT. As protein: CASSLDRGDSPLHF.

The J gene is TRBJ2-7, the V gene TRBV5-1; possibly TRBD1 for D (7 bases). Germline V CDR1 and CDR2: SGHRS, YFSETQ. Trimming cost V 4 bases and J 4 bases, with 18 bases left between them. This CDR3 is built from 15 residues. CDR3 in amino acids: CASSPGDSRLYEQYF. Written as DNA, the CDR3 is TGCGCCAGCAGCCCGGGGGACAGCCGCCTTTACGAGCAGTACTTC.

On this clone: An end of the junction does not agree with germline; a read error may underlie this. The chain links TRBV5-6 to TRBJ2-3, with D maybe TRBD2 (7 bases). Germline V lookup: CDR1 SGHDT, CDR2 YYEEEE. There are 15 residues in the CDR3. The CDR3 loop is CASGLTGGWEDTQYF. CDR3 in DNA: TGTGCCAGCGGCTTGACGGGGGGCTGGGAAGATACGCAGTATTTT.

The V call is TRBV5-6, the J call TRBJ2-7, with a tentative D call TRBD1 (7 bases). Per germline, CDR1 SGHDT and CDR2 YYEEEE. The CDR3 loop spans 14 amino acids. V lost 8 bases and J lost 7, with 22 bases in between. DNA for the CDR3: TGTGCCAGTACCCCCGGGGACAGACTAGGGGAGCAGTACTTC. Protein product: CASTPGDRLGEQYF.

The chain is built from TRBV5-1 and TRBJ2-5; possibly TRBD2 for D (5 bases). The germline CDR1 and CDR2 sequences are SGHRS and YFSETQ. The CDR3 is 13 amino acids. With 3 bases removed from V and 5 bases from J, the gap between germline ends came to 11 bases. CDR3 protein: CASSSRGYETQYF. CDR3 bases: TGCGCCAGCAGCTCTAGAGGGTACGAGACCCAGTACTTC.

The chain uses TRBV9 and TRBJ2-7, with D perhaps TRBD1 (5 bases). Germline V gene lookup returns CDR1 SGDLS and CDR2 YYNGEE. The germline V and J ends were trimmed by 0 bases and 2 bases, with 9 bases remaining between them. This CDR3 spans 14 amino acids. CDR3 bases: TGTGCCAGCAGCGTAGGGACACGGACCTACGAGCAGTACTTC. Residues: CASSVGTRTYEQYF.